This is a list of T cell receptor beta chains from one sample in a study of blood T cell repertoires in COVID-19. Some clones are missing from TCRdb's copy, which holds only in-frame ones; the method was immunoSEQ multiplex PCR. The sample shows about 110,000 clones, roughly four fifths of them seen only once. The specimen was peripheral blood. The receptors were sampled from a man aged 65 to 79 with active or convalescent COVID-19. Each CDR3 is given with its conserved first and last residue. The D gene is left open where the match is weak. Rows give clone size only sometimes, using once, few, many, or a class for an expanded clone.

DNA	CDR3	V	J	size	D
TGTGCTAGCAGCCACGGGACAGCCCTCATGAACACTGAAGCTTTCTTT	CASSHGTALMNTEAFF	TRBV7-7	TRBJ1-1	NA	TRBD1
TGTGCCAGCAACGCGTGGGGATCCCGGGGAGCTTTCTTT	CASNAWGSRGAFF	TRBV5-6	TRBJ1-1	medium-sized	NA
TGTGCCAGCAGCCGGGACAGGGTAGATCAGCCCCAGCATTTT	CASSRDRVDQPQHF	TRBV6-5	TRBJ1-5	NA	TRBD1
TGCGCCAGCAACACAGGGGCTTCAGGCAATCAGCCCCAGCATTTT	CASNTGASGNQPQHF	TRBV10-2	TRBJ1-5	NA	TRBD1
TGTGCCAGCAACTCCCGGGACAGGGACTATGGCTACACCTTC	CASNSRDRDYGYTF	TRBV28	TRBJ1-2	NA	TRBD1
TGTGCCAGCAGTTTGGGGGGGGAGGGCACAGATACGCAGTATTTT	CASSLGGEGTDTQYF	TRBV28	TRBJ2-3	NA	TRBD2
TGTGCCAGCAGCTCCATGTGGGGGACAGGGGGCTCTGAAGCTTTCTTT	CASSSMWGTGGSEAFF	TRBV13	TRBJ1-1	NA	TRBD1
TGTGCCAGCAGTCGGGGTAACTCTGGAAACACCATATATTTT	CASSRGNSGNTIYF	TRBV6-1	TRBJ1-3	NA	NA
TGTGCCAGTAGTATCGTAGCGGGGTCAGATACGCAGTATTTT	CASSIVAGSDTQYF	TRBV19	TRBJ2-3	NA	TRBD2
TGTGCCAGCAGCTATGACAGGGTCCACAATGAGCAGTTCTTC	CASSYDRVHNEQFF	TRBV11-2	TRBJ2-1	NA	TRBD1
TGTGCCAGCAGCTTAGCAGGGGGCGGGCGCTATAATTCACCCCTCCACTTT	CASSLAGGGRYNSPLHF	TRBV7-2	TRBJ1-6	NA	TRBD1
TGTGCCACCAGGTTTCTTTCAGGGAACACTGAAGCTTTCTTT	CATRFLSGNTEAFF	TRBV15	TRBJ1-1	NA	NA
TGTGCCAGCAGTGAAGCCAAGACAGGGGGGAACACTGAAGCTTTCTTT	CASSEAKTGGNTEAFF	TRBV6-1	TRBJ1-1	NA	TRBD1
TGCGCCAGCAGCTTGACAGGGACGAGGACAGATACGCAGTATTTT	CASSLTGTRTDTQYF	TRBV5-1	TRBJ2-3	NA	NA
TGTGCCAGCATCCGTGTGGGTAGCGGGACCCAAGAGACCCAGTACTTC	CASIRVGSGTQETQYF	TRBV7-2	TRBJ2-5	NA	TRBD2
TGTGCCAGCAGTGACAGGCCTCATAGCTACAATGAGCAGTTCTTC	CASSDRPHSYNEQFF	TRBV2	TRBJ2-1	once	NA
TGTGCCAGTAGTGAGGTAAACTATGGCTACACCTTC	CASSEVNYGYTF	TRBV19	TRBJ1-2	NA	NA
TGCGCCAGCAGCTTGGCAGGGTTAGGAAACACCATATATTTT	CASSLAGLGNTIYF	TRBV5-1	TRBJ1-3	NA	NA
TGCGCCAGCGTGCGTGGGACAGGGAACACTGAAGCTTTCTTT	CASVRGTGNTEAFF	TRBV5-1	TRBJ1-1	NA	TRBD1
TGTGCCAGCAGTTCCCTCTTACTCCCCCCCTACGAGCAGTACTTC	CASSSLLLPPYEQYF	TRBV6-5	TRBJ2-7	NA	NA
TGTGCCAGCAGCCGCCCCGGGACAGAAGCTTTCTTT	CASSRPGTEAFF	TRBV12-3/TRBV12-4	TRBJ1-1	NA	NA
TGTGCCAGCAGCCCAACACGCTCTGGGGCCAACGTCCTGACTTTC	CASSPTRSGANVLTF	TRBV3-1/TRBV3-2	TRBJ2-6	NA	NA
TGTGCCAGCAGCCCGGGACAGCCACGAGTGGGAGCTTTCTTT	CASSPGQPRVGAFF	TRBV6-5	TRBJ1-1	NA	TRBD1
TGTGCCAGCAGTGAAGCGCCGGGACTAGCTTCCTACAATGAGCAGTTCTTC	CASSEAPGLASYNEQFF	TRBV6-1	TRBJ2-1	NA	TRBD2
TGTGCCATCCGGGACACCTCCCGGACTGAAGCTTTCTTT	CAIRDTSRTEAFF	TRBV6-5	TRBJ1-1	NA	NA
TGTGCCATAACCCCGGGACAGGGATTTGATGGCTACACCTTC	CAITPGQGFDGYTF	TRBV6-5	TRBJ1-2	NA	TRBD1
TGTGCCATCAGTGGTCAGGTGAACTATGGCTACACCTTC	CAISGQVNYGYTF	TRBV10-3	TRBJ1-2	NA	NA
TGTGCCAGCAGCTTAAAGGGGGTGCTTAATGAAAAACTGTTTTTT	CASSLKGVLNEKLFF	TRBV7-9	TRBJ1-4	few	NA
TGTGCCAGCAGCCTTCGGACTAGCGGGTCTCTCCACAATGAGCAGTTCTTC	CASSLRTSGSLHNEQFF	TRBV27	TRBJ2-1	NA	TRBD2
TGTGCCAGCAGCTTAACAGGACGAATAGACACAGATACGCAGTATTTT	CASSLTGRIDTDTQYF	TRBV5-6	TRBJ2-3	few	NA
TGTGCCAGCAGCTTACAGGCCTACCCAAGGACCCAGTACTTC	CASSLQAYPRTQYF	TRBV7-6	TRBJ2-5	NA	NA
TGTGCCAGCAGCCCCCTAGCGGGAGCGGGAGAGACCCAGTACTTC	CASSPLAGAGETQYF	TRBV9	TRBJ2-5	few	TRBD2
TGTGCCAGCAGCCCCGGTACTGGCGAGCAGTACTTC	CASSPGTGEQYF	TRBV5-5	TRBJ2-7	NA	NA
TGTGCCAGCAGTGCTAGCGGAGCATACAATGAGCAGTTCTTC	CASSASGAYNEQFF	TRBV28	TRBJ2-1	NA	TRBD2
TGTGCCAGCAGTTACTCCCCTGTCACAGATACGCAGTATTTT	CASSYSPVTDTQYF	TRBV6-5	TRBJ2-3	NA	NA
TGCGCCAGCAGCTTGATAGCGGGGACCGGGGAGCTGTTTTTT	CASSLIAGTGELFF	TRBV5-1	TRBJ2-2	once	TRBD2